These 10 T cell receptor beta chains originate from one sample sequenced in a study of CD8 T cells in ankylosing spondylitis. Overall study results and limits: Among TCR beta sequences, a motif of eight highly homologous variants appeared characteristic of ankylosing spondylitis blood.

These receptors have no known antigen. TCRdb re-called the 5' RACE reads through MiXCR, storing one row per CDR3 protein. The sample yields about 840,000 distinct CDR3 sequences, roughly 12% seen once. The specimen sequenced was blood, either unsorted or a sorted T cell fraction (not recorded which). Source of these receptors: a male donor with ankylosing spondylitis.

The V call is TRBV9, the J call TRBJ2-5; 7 bases are a match to TRBD2. This CDR3 spans 15 amino acids. Germline loops: CDR1 SGDLS, CDR2 YYNGEE. J gave up 2 bases and V 4 bases, and 8 bases lay outside the gene matches. The CDR3 region has the DNA TGTGCCAGCAGCACGGGGGGTCTGGGGCAAGAGACCCAGTACTTC. This translates into CASSTGGLGQETQYF.

V and J are TRBV11-2 and TRBJ1-1; D is possibly TRBD1 (5 bases). CDR3 length: 16 amino acids. CDR1 is SGHAT, CDR2 FQNNGV, per germline. V lost 4 bases, J lost 0 bases, and 15 bases lay in between. CDR3 nucleotides: TGTGCCAGCAGCTCCCCCAGGGACCTGATGAACACTGAAGCTTTCTTT. Translating it yields CASSSPRDLMNTEAFF.

This clonotype was recorded only once. The chain uses TRBV12-3 or TRBV12-4 and TRBJ2-7, with D possibly matching TRBD1 (6 bases). The ends were cut back, 2 bases at V and 2 bases at J, with 10 bases in the middle. The CDR3 spans 14 residues. CDR3 residues: CASSLLQGPYEQYF. The CDR3 DNA sequence: TGTGCCAGCAGTTTACTCCAGGGGCCCTACGAGCAGTACTTC.

The chain carries TRBV5-6 and TRBJ2-1; D perhaps matches TRBD1 (6 bases). Germline assignment: CDR1 SGHDT and CDR2 YYEEEE. The CDR3 is made up of 14 amino acids. Trimming pared 0 bases from V and 6 bases from J, leaving 10 bases between. This CDR3 is CASSLGGQGNEQFF. In DNA, the CDR3 is TGTGCCAGCAGCTTGGGGGGGCAGGGCAATGAGCAGTTCTTC.

The rearrangement links TRBV30 to TRBJ1-5, with D perhaps TRBD1 (6 bases). Deletions cut 0 bases from V and 3 bases from J, with 12 bases between. This CDR3 region has 15 residues. Germline V gives CDR1 GTSNPN, CDR2 SVGIG (reference sequence). CDR3 DNA: TGTGCCTGGAGTGTAGGACAGCTCTTCAATCAGCCCCAGCATTTT. It encodes CAWSVGQLFNQPQHF.

This chain joins TRBV20-1 and TRBJ2-1, with 11 nucleotides matching TRBD2. There are 15 residues in the CDR3. CDR1 and CDR2 from the germline V gene are DFQATT and SNEGSKA (reference sequence). J lost 10 bases, V lost 5 bases, and 13 bases had no gene match. The CDR3 nucleotides read TGCAGTGCTCCCTTAGCGGGGGGGACCCAGAGGGAGCAGTTCTTC. This gives the protein CSAPLAGGTQREQFF.

The gene calls are TRBV10-3 and TRBJ2-1, with 10 positions matching TRBD2. Trimming cost V 2 bases and J 7 bases; bases outside gene matches: 8. Germline V lookup: CDR1 ENHRY, CDR2 SYGVKD. The CDR3 length is 16 residues. The CDR3 region is CAISEEKRGGANEQFF. CDR3 bases: TGTGCCATCAGTGAGGAGAAGCGGGGGGGCGCAAATGAGCAGTTCTTC.

The J gene is TRBJ2-1, the V gene TRBV7-9, with 9 bases identical to TRBD2. The CDR3 runs to 17 residues. J was trimmed by 2 bases and V by 4 bases; bases with no gene match: 9. The germline CDR1 and CDR2 sequences are SEHNR and FQNEAQ (reference sequence). CDR3: CASSSFYSGSTYNEQFF. CDR3 coding DNA: TGTGCCAGCAGCTCGTTTTATAGCGGGAGTACCTACAATGAGCAGTTCTTC.

This chain uses TRBV27 with TRBJ2-5, with a tentative D call TRBD1 (6 bases). This CDR3 has 13 amino acids. Germline V gene lookup returns CDR1 MNHEY and CDR2 SMNVEV (reference sequence). The V and J ends lost 5 bases and 4 bases respectively, with 11 bases between them. The CDR3 DNA follows: TGTGCCAGCAGTCCCCGGACAGCAGAGACCCAGTACTTC. As protein: CASSPRTAETQYF.

This chain connects TRBV20-1 to TRBJ2-7; D unresolved. There are 15 residues in the CDR3. The V end lost 2 bases, the J end lost 2 bases, and 16 bases lay between the germline ends. Per germline, CDR1 DFQATT and CDR2 SNEGSKA (reference sequence). CDR3 loop: CSARFGRRVPYEQYF. The CDR3 coding sequence is TGCAGTGCTAGATTCGGACGCCGAGTGCCCTACGAGCAGTACTTC.